What follows are 17 T cell receptor beta chains derived from one specimen sequenced in a study of response to subunit inactivated influenza vaccine. In TCRdb, the RT-PCR reads were re-called with MiXCR into one record per CDR3 protein. The sample gives hundreds of thousands of distinct CDR3 sequences, approximately 15% of which show up once; 7.5% to 8% is in the top ten. This specimen was PBMCs from blood, taken 14 to 15 days before vaccination. These receptors originate from a man between 45 and 60 years old who received an inactivated influenza vaccine.

CDR3: CASSQGARGYTF. CDR3 nucleotide sequence: TGTGCCAGCAGCCAGGGGGCGCGTGGCTACACCTTC. The chain carries TRBV3-1 and TRBJ1-2; TRBD1 might be the D (6 bases). V gave up 3 bases and J gave up 7 bases, with 9 bases separating them. Germline values: CDR1 LGHDT, CDR2 YNNKEL (reference sequence). The CDR3 runs 12 residues.

This clonotype was detected many times. This chain joins TRBV7-2 and TRBJ2-1; no definite D call. Germline CDR1 reads SGHTA; CDR2 reads FQGNSA. The CDR3 spans 11 residues. V was pared by 5 bases and J by 7 bases, with 6 bases between. The DNA of the CDR3 is TGTGCCAGCAGCCGTTTGAATGAGCAGTTCTTC. Protein: CASSRLNEQFF.

This chain links TRBV20-1 with TRBJ2-3; 9 bases match TRBD1. CDR3 length: 14 amino acids. Germline V gene sequence: CDR1 DFQATT, CDR2 SNEGSKA (reference sequence). V lost 6 bases to trimming and J lost 5 bases; unmatched junction nucleotides: 9. CDR3 DNA: TGCAGTGCCATTAAGGACAGGGGACTAGATACGCAGTATTTT. Translation gives CSAIKDRGLDTQYF.

The V and J genes are TRBV5-1 and TRBJ1-6; no definite D call. This CDR3 region has 17 residues. The germline gives CDR1 SGHRS, CDR2 YFSETQ. The germline V and J ends were trimmed by 4 bases and 7 bases, with 21 bases remaining between them. The CDR3, as DNA: TGCGCCAGCAGCCGTGACCGGAAGACCGACGCGAATTCACCCCTCCACTTT. As protein: CASSRDRKTDANSPLHF. Supplemented by reference TRBV5-1 and TRBJ1-6, the full variable domain reads KAGVTQTPRYLIKTRGQQVTLSCSPISGHRSVSWYQQTPGQGLQFLFEYFSETQRNKGNFPGRFSGRQFSNSRSEMNVSTLELGDSALYLCASSRDRKTDANSPLHFGNGTRLTVT.

The chain combines TRBV6-5 with TRBJ1-6; 7 positions agree with TRBD1. Germline-derived CDR1 and CDR2 are MNHEY and SVGAGI. V gave up 7 bases and J gave up 7 bases; unmatched junction bases: 22. The CDR3 loop spans 19 amino acids. The CDR3 DNA follows: TGTGCCAGCATAGTTACGGCCTGGGTCCCGGGACAGCCGAATTCACCCCTCCACTTT. This translates into CASIVTAWVPGQPNSPLHF.

There are a few counts of this clonotype. This chain joins TRBV20-1 and TRBJ2-1; D remains ambiguous. CDR1 is DFQATT and CDR2 is SNEGSKA in the germline V gene (reference sequence). The V end was cut by 6 bases, the J end by 9 bases, with 12 bases between. The CDR3 has 11 residues. DNA for the CDR3: TGCAGTGCCGGAGAGTTGGGTGAGCAGTTCTTC. It translates to CSAGELGEQFF.

The DNA for the CDR3 is TGCGCCAGCAGCTTGAACAGGGGCCCCATTTGGACCCAGTACTTC. It is translated as CASSLNRGPIWTQYF. This chain uses TRBV5-1 with TRBJ2-5; 7 nucleotides agree with TRBD1. The CDR3 is 15 residues long. J gave up 7 bases and V 1 base, and 10 bases lay outside the gene matches. CDR1 and CDR2 (germline): SGHRS, YFSETQ.

This sequence joins TRBV7-2 and TRBJ2-5, with D perhaps matching TRBD1 (6 bases). Germline V lookup: CDR1 SGHTA, CDR2 FQGNSA. The CDR3 loop spans 14 amino acids. V gave up 4 bases and J gave up 5 bases, with 14 bases separating them. For the CDR3, the DNA is TGTGCCAGCAGCTGGGGTACAGGGACGGAGACCCAGTACTTC. It specifies CASSWGTGTETQYF.

This clonotype was seen only a few times. The CDR3 spells CASSLEGQASSPLHF. The CDR3 coding sequence is TGCGCCAGCAGCTTGGAGGGACAGGCAAGTTCACCCCTCCACTTT. The chain has TRBV5-1 and TRBJ1-6, with TRBD1 matching 8 bases. This CDR3 is built from 15 residues. The germline CDR1 and CDR2 sequences are SGHRS and YFSETQ. The V segment lost 0 bases and the J segment 9 bases; nucleotides outside the gene matches: 5. Full variable domain (rest looked up from reference TRBV5-1 and TRBJ1-6): KAGVTQTPRYLIKTRGQQVTLSCSPISGHRSVSWYQQTPGQGLQFLFEYFSETQRNKGNFPGRFSGRQFSNSRSEMNVSTLELGDSALYLCASSLEGQASSPLHFGNGTRLTVT.

The rearrangement links TRBV4-2 to TRBJ2-2; 11 bases are a match to TRBD2. The germline V gene encodes CDR1 LGHNA and CDR2 YNFKEQ. After removal of 5 bases from V and 7 bases from J, the junction contained 9 bases not matched to a gene. The CDR3 totals 16 residues. In DNA, the CDR3 is TGTGCCAGCAGCAAAATAGCGGGGGGGCATGGCGGGGAGCTGTTTTTT. Translation: CASSKIAGGHGGELFF.

The rearrangement joins TRBV20-1 to TRBJ2-1; TRBD2 agrees at 9 bases. V shed 3 bases, J shed 7 bases, and the junction held 10 bases outside the gene matches. The V gene's germline CDR1 is DFQATT and CDR2 SNEGSKA (reference sequence). The CDR3 is made up of 15 amino acids. Here the CDR3 reads CSASPMAGGFNEQFF. The CDR3 nucleotides are TGCAGTGCTAGCCCTATGGCGGGGGGGTTTAATGAGCAGTTCTTC.

V usage is TRBV27 and J usage is TRBJ2-1, with 7 bases that match TRBD2. Germline CDR1 is MNHEY and CDR2 is SMNVEV (reference sequence). CDR3 length: 16 amino acids. The trim removed 5 bases at V and 8 bases at J, leaving 15 bases unmatched. The CDR3: CASSGSVAGAVYEQFF. The CDR3 nucleotides are TGTGCCAGCAGTGGCTCGGTGGCGGGAGCTGTCTATGAGCAGTTCTTC.

The CDR3 sequence: CASITGGFNTGELFF. Written as DNA, the CDR3 is TGCGCCAGCATCACAGGGGGTTTCAACACCGGGGAGCTGTTTTTT. The gene calls are TRBV5-1 and TRBJ2-2; 8 nucleotides agree with TRBD1. V was pared by 6 bases and J by 2 bases, with 6 bases of the junction left unmatched. CDR3 length equals 15 residues. Germline V lookup: CDR1 SGHRS, CDR2 YFSETQ.

The V and J genes are TRBV24-1 and TRBJ2-2, with unresolved D. Germline V CDR1 and CDR2: KGHDR, SFDVKD. This CDR3 is built from 12 residues. Trimming cost V 5 bases and J 1 base, with 1 base left between them. Here the CDR3 reads CATSGNTGELFF. CDR3 nucleotides: TGTGCCACCAGTGGGAACACCGGGGAGCTGTTTTTT.

This clonotype was counted a single time. This may be a read error: a much more frequent sequence differs by one nucleotide. The chain has TRBV27 and TRBJ1-5; D might be TRBD1 (6 bases). Germline V gene sequence: CDR1 MNHEY, CDR2 SMNVEV (reference sequence). The CDR3 totals 16 residues. In nucleotides, the CDR3 is TGTGCCGGCAGTTTATTTTTCGGGCAGGGGAATCAGCCCCAGCATTTT. Translating gives CAGSLFFGQGNQPQHF.

In this sample, this clonotype turned up a few times. This chain connects TRBV7-9 to TRBJ2-7; TRBD2 aligns across 11 bases. This CDR3 spans 16 amino acids. Trimming cost V 1 base and J 7 bases; bases outside gene matches: 9. The V gene's germline CDR1 is SEHNR and CDR2 FQNEAQ (reference sequence). CDR3 bases: TGTGCCAGCAGCTTAGTGGGACTAGCGGAGGATAATGAGCAGTACTTC. As protein: CASSLVGLAEDNEQYF.

This clonotype turned up a few times. The chain uses TRBV7-2 and TRBJ1-6, with TRBD1 matching 9 bases. The CDR3 is 14 residues long. Looked up from germline, CDR1 is SGHTA and CDR2 is FQGNSA. After removal of 4 bases from V and 7 bases from J, the junction contained 2 bases not matched to a gene. The CDR3 DNA reads TGTGCCAGCAGCTCCGACAGGGGGAATTCACCCCTCCACTTT. Translated, it gives CASSSDRGNSPLHF.